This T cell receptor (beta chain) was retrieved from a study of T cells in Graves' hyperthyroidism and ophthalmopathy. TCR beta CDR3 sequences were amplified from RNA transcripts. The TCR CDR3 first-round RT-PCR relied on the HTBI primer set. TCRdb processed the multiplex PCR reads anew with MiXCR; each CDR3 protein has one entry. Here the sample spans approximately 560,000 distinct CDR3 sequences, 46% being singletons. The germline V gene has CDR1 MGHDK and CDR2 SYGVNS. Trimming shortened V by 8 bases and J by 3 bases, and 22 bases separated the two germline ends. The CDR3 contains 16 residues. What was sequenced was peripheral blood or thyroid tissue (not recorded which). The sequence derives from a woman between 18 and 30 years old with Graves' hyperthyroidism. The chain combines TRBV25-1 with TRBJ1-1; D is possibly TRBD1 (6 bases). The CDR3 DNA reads TGTGCCAGCTTAGCTGGGGCACAGGGTCTGTACACTGAAGCTTTCTTT. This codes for CASLAGAQGLYTEAFF.